The following is a T cell receptor (beta chain) sequence with its context. This specimen belongs to a study of technical replicates of blood from several donors. Using immunoSEQ multiplex PCR, the repertoire was profiled, and TCRdb retains in-frame clones only, with some absent. The sample carries 10,000 to 12,000 clones, about 94% recorded once. The material sequenced was PBMCs. The receptor's source is a human donor in good health.

CDR3 sequence (DNA): TGCGCCAGCAGCTTGGCCCTCGGTGAAGCTTTCTTT. This gives the protein CASSLALGEAFF. The gene calls are TRBV5-1 and TRBJ1-1; D is ambiguous. This CDR3 has 12 residues. Germline loops: CDR1 SGHRS, CDR2 YFSETQ. The V end was cut by 0 bases, the J end by 7 bases, with 7 bases between.